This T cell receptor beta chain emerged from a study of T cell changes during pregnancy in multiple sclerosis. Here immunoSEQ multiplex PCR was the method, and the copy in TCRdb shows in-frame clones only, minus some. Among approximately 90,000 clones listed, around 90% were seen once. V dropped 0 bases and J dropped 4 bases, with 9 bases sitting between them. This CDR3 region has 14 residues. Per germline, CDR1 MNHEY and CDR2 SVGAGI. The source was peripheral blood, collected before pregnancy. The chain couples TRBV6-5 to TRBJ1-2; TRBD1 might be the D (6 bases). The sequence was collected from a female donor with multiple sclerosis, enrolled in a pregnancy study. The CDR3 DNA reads TGTGCCAGCAGTTACTCATCCAGGGGCTATGGCTACACCTTC. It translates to CASSYSSRGYGYTF.